This is a list of T cell receptor beta chains from one sample in a study of cytomegalovirus exposure and HLA in healthy donors. Produced via immunoSEQ multiplex PCR; TCRdb's table is partial and in-frame only. The sample records 170,000 or so clones, approximately 78% being singletons. Material: PBMCs. These receptors originate from a woman aged 35 to 49 in good health and CMV-seronegative. The CDR3 runs from the conserved cysteine through the conserved F or W. The D gene is left open where the match is weak. Clone size, where shown, is once, few, many, or a class for clones that have expanded.

j_gene	d_gene	abundance	v_gene	CDR3nt	CDR3aa
TRBJ1-1	.	.	TRBV15	TGTGCCACCAGCAGCGACAGGTTGCTCACTGAAGCTTTCTTT	CATSSDRLLTEAFF
TRBJ1-1	.	.	TRBV6-5	TGTGCCAGCAGTTACTCGGGGGGGGGCACTGAAGCTTTCTTT	CASSYSGGGTEAFF
TRBJ2-3	.	.	TRBV5-1	TGCGCCAGCAGCTTGGTGGATGCAGGGGGCACAGATACGCAGTATTTT	CASSLVDAGGTDTQYF
TRBJ1-4	.	.	TRBV5-5	TGTGCCAGCAGCTTAGGAGGGGTGGGTGAAAAACTGTTTTTT	CASSLGGVGEKLFF
TRBJ1-2	.	.	TRBV4-1	TGCGCCAGCAGCCAAGAGGTGACAGGCAGATATGGCTACACCTTC	CASSQEVTGRYGYTF
TRBJ1-5	TRBD1	few	TRBV27	TGTGCCAGCAGTTCGACAGGGCTTGGGTGGCCCCAGCATTTT	CASSSTGLGWPQHF
TRBJ1-4	TRBD1	.	TRBV6-5	TGTGCCAGCAGCGGGACAGCTAATGAAAAACTGTTTTTT	CASSGTANEKLFF
TRBJ1-5	.	.	TRBV25-1	TGTGCCAGCAGTGAGCGGGGGGGACCCCCCGGCAATCAGCCCCAGCATTTT	CASSERGGPPGNQPQHF
TRBJ1-1	.	.	TRBV29-1	TGCAGCGTTGAAGGCAAGCTGAACACTGAAGCTTTCTTT	CSVEGKLNTEAFF
TRBJ1-2	.	few	TRBV11-2	TGTGCCAGCAGCCGTAGCCTCTCTAACTATGGCTACACCTTC	CASSRSLSNYGYTF
TRBJ2-4	.	once	TRBV11-2	TGTGCCAGCAGCTTATCAGGAGCCGAGGGAAACATTCAGTACTTC	CASSLSGAEGNIQYF
TRBJ1-3	.	.	TRBV6-5	TGTGCCAGCAGTTACTCATGGAGCTCTGGAAACACCATATATTTT	CASSYSWSSGNTIYF
TRBJ1-1	.	.	TRBV6-5	TGTGCCAGCAGTGCTGTGGAGAACCCGAACACTGAAGCTTTCTTT	CASSAVENPNTEAFF
TRBJ2-3	TRBD2	.	TRBV5-1	TGCGCCAGCAGCTTGGGACTAGCGGGAGTAACTAGCACAGATACGCAGTATTTT	CASSLGLAGVTSTDTQYF
TRBJ1-3	.	.	TRBV6-5	TGTGCCAGCAGTTACTCTGGGGGGATGATTGGAAACACCATATATTTT	CASSYSGGMIGNTIYF
TRBJ2-7	.	.	TRBV7-9	TGTGCCAGCAGCCAGGACAGTGTCTACGAGCAGTACTTC	CASSQDSVYEQYF
TRBJ2-3	TRBD2	.	TRBV5-1	TGCGCCAGCAGCTTCCCTAGCGGGGTGGCAGATACGCAGTATTTT	CASSFPSGVADTQYF
TRBJ1-1	.	once	TRBV19	TGTGCCAGTAGTTCTCGGCAGGGATCGAACACTGAAGCTTTCTTT	CASSSRQGSNTEAFF
TRBJ2-7	TRBD2	.	TRBV29-1	TGCAGCGTCTCCGGGGGGGGCTGGAACGAGCAGTACTTC	CSVSGGGWNEQYF
TRBJ2-4	.	once	TRBV5-1	TGCGCCAGCAGCTTGACCGGGTATGAGCACATTCAGTACTTC	CASSLTGYEHIQYF
TRBJ2-7	.	few	TRBV6-1	TGTGCCAGCAGTGAAGTCCGGCAGGGCGAGCAGTACTTC	CASSEVRQGEQYF
TRBJ1-4	TRBD1	.	TRBV4-1	TGCGCCAGCAGCCAAGATGGCAGGGGGCTCGGCGAAAAACTGTTTTTT	CASSQDGRGLGEKLFF
TRBJ2-1	TRBD2	.	TRBV5-1	TGCGCCAGCAGCTCCATCGGGGGGGACAATGAGCAGTTCTTC	CASSSIGGDNEQFF
TRBJ1-2	TRBD1	.	TRBV19	TGTGCCAGTGGGCCTCTGAATTCAGGGGGCTCCTATGGCTACACCTTC	CASGPLNSGGSYGYTF
TRBJ1-1	TRBD1	.	TRBV5-1	TGCGCCAGCAGCTCACAGGGGGGGTCGAACACTGAAGCTTTCTTT	CASSSQGGSNTEAFF
TRBJ1-4	.	.	TRBV5-1	TGCGCCAGCAGCCCCGACACCTCGGGGGAAAAACTGTTTTTT	CASSPDTSGEKLFF
TRBJ2-1	.	.	TRBV9	TGTGCCAGCAGCGTAGGTGGGGGGACCTACAATGAGCAGTTCTTC	CASSVGGGTYNEQFF
TRBJ2-1	TRBD2	.	TRBV4-1	TGCGCCAGCGCGCGGGCTAGCGGGGCAATCAATGAGCAGTTCTTC	CASARASGAINEQFF
TRBJ1-2	.	few	TRBV4-1	TGCGCCAGCAGCCTCGCGCCCCGAACCTATGGCTACACCTTC	CASSLAPRTYGYTF
TRBJ2-7	.	.	TRBV29-1	TGCAGCGTTGATTTAGGGGTGGACGAGCAGTACTTC	CSVDLGVDEQYF
TRBJ1-2	.	.	TRBV6-1	TGTGCCAGCAGTGAGACAGGCCTGGGCTACACCTTC	CASSETGLGYTF
TRBJ1-2	.	.	TRBV28	TGTGCCAGCAGTTTAGAGGGTTATGGCTACACCTTC	CASSLEGYGYTF
TRBJ1-2	.	.	TRBV29-1	TGCAGCGTTCTGATCAGTAGCTACACCTTC	CSVLISSYTF
TRBJ2-7	TRBD1	.	TRBV5-4	TGTGCCATCCCGGGACAGGGGGTTTTTGACGAGCAGTACTTC	CAIPGQGVFDEQYF
TRBJ2-7	TRBD2	.	TRBV6-1	TGTGCCAGCAGGAGGGATAGCGGGGTCGATTACGAGCAGTACTTC	CASRRDSGVDYEQYF
TRBJ2-3	.	.	TRBV2	TGTGCCAGCATAGGCGGGGGCCGTCGCACAGATACGCAGTATTTT	CASIGGGRRTDTQYF
TRBJ1-2	.	.	TRBV2	TGTGCCAGCAGTGGAGGGGACACTCATGACTATGGCTACACCTTC	CASSGGDTHDYGYTF
TRBJ1-2	.	once	TRBV19	TGTGCCAGTAGTGCCTCGGACTCGGGAAACTATGGCTACACCTTC	CASSASDSGNYGYTF
TRBJ2-7	TRBD1	.	TRBV7-9	TGTGCCAGCAGCTTAGCGGGGACAGGGAGCTACGAGCAGTACTTC	CASSLAGTGSYEQYF
TRBJ1-3	TRBD1	once	TRBV7-8	TGTGCCAGCAGCTTAATGGCAGGGACAGGGCTAAACACCATATATTTT	CASSLMAGTGLNTIYF
TRBJ1-5	.	.	TRBV18	TGTGCCAGCTCTCAGGACGGGGGGGTTAGCAATCAGCCCCAGCATTTT	CASSQDGGVSNQPQHF
TRBJ2-3	TRBD2	.	TRBV5-1	TGCGCCAGCAGCTTAGCGGGGGTGCCAGATACGCAGTATTTT	CASSLAGVPDTQYF
TRBJ1-1	TRBD1	once	TRBV10-3	TGTGCCATCAGTGAACAGGGGGCTGGCACTGAAGCTTTCTTT	CAISEQGAGTEAFF
TRBJ2-3	TRBD2	few	TRBV4-2	TGTGCCAGCAGGGGACTAGCGGAAACAGATACGCAGTATTTT	CASRGLAETDTQYF
TRBJ2-1	TRBD2	.	TRBV27	TGTGCCAGCAGAGCCAGGGGTAGCGGGGGGGCTTTCAATGAGCAGTTCTTC	CASRARGSGGAFNEQFF
TRBJ2-7	.	once	TRBV27	TGTGCCAGCAGTTTGGGACACACCTACGAGCAGTACTTC	CASSLGHTYEQYF
TRBJ2-5	.	.	TRBV2	TGTGCCAGCGCCAGGGCCGAGACCCAGTACTTC	CASARAETQYF
TRBJ1-5	.	.	TRBV15	TGTGCCACCAGCAGGGGGGGGAACGGCCAGCCCCAGCATTTT	CATSRGGNGQPQHF
TRBJ2-3	TRBD1	.	TRBV5-6	TGTGCCAGCAGCTACCGGACAGGGGGTAACACAGATACGCAGTATTTT	CASSYRTGGNTDTQYF
TRBJ1-1	.	.	TRBV2	TGTGCCAGCAGCGCCACCGGGCCGAGGGACACTGAAGCTTTCTTT	CASSATGPRDTEAFF
TRBJ1-2	.	.	TRBV27	TGTGCCAGCACCCAGGGAGGGGGTTCTAACTATGGCTACACCTTC	CASTQGGGSNYGYTF
TRBJ2-7	TRBD2	.	TRBV4-2	TGTGCCAGCAGCCAAGGGAGTCTGAGCGGGGGGGCGGAGCAGTACTTC	CASSQGSLSGGAEQYF
TRBJ1-2	TRBD1	few	TRBV5-4	TGTGCCAGCAGCTTGGTGGGACAGCACTATGGCTACACCTTC	CASSLVGQHYGYTF
TRBJ1-6	.	few	TRBV5-4	TGTGCCAGCAGCTTGGCCGCAGGGGCGTCCTATAATTCACCCCTCCACTTT	CASSLAAGASYNSPLHF
TRBJ2-4	.	.	TRBV5-8	TGTGCCAGCGACTCTTTTACAGGGATGGACATTCAGTACTTC	CASDSFTGMDIQYF